These 17 T cell receptor beta chains originate from one sample sequenced in a study of blood T cell repertoires in COVID-19. Assay used: immunoSEQ multiplex PCR; TCRdb lists only in-frame clones, some missing. The table lists about 670,000 clones, more than 80% of them singletons, with around 0.3% in the top ten. Sequencing input: peripheral blood. The receptors derive from a woman in her late teens or twenties with acute or convalescent COVID-19.

This clone has more than one count but fewer than ten. The CDR3 DNA reads as TGTGCCTGGAGCCAAATGAGGAGGCTAGCGAGCGAGACCCAGTACTTC. It yields the protein CAWSQMRRLASETQYF. The gene calls are TRBV30 and TRBJ2-5; perhaps TRBD2 as D (6 bases). This CDR3 comprises 16 residues. V was cut by 3 bases and J by 5 bases, with 22 bases left in between. Germline CDR1 GTSNPN, CDR2 SVGIG (reference sequence).

The J gene is TRBJ2-3, the V gene TRBV5-5; 11 nucleotides line up with TRBD2. CDR3 length: 16 amino acids. Trimming removed 0 bases from V and 6 bases from J; junction bases left unmatched: 6. Germline values: CDR1 SGHKS, CDR2 YYEKEE (reference sequence). The CDR3 nucleotides read TGTGCCAGCAGCTTGGGTCTCGCTAGCGGGGGGGATACGCAGTATTTT. Protein sequence: CASSLGLASGGDTQYF.

V is TRBV24-1 and J is TRBJ2-3, with no clear D. From germline, CDR1 is KGHDR and CDR2 SFDVKD. The CDR3 is 16 amino acids. Trimming shortened V by 4 bases and J by 0 bases, and 13 bases separated the two germline ends. Here the CDR3 reads CATSDPQTESTDTQYF. The CDR3 coding sequence is TGTGCCACCAGTGACCCCCAAACAGAAAGCACAGATACGCAGTATTTT.

The chain links TRBV2 to TRBJ1-2; the D gene is possibly TRBD1 (6 bases). The V gene lost 8 bases and the J gene lost 6 bases, with 19 bases spanning the gap. The CDR3 is made up of 14 amino acids. Germline V gene data show CDR1 as SNHLY and CDR2 as FYNNEI. CDR3: CASGTSSFVDGYTF. The CDR3 bases are TGTGCCAGCGGGACAAGTTCCTTTGTAGATGGCTACACCTTC.

The V and J genes are TRBV19 and TRBJ1-5; D gene uncertain. V shed 3 bases and J shed 3 bases, with 3 bases lying between them. The CDR3 is made up of 12 amino acids. Germline CDR1 LNHDA, CDR2 SQIVND (reference sequence). The CDR3 loop is CASSIHNQPQHF. The CDR3 DNA reads TGTGCCAGTAGTATCCACAATCAGCCCCAGCATTTT.

In its sample, this clone was seen once. The rearrangement joins TRBV6-1 to TRBJ2-7, with a weak D call TRBD1 (6 bases). CDR3 length: 14 amino acids. CDR1 is MNHNS and CDR2 is SASEGT in the germline V gene. Trimming removed 3 bases at V and 3 bases at J, with 12 bases between. In nucleotides, the CDR3 is TGTGCCAGCAGTGATACAGGGATCGGCTACGAGCAGTACTTC. Protein sequence: CASSDTGIGYEQYF.

This chain's CDR3 is CASSIVRQLTGELFF. In DNA form, the CDR3 reads TGTGCCAGTAGTATAGTTAGACAGCTCACCGGGGAGCTGTTTTTT. The chain combines TRBV19 with TRBJ2-2; a possible D gene is TRBD1 (5 bases). This CDR3 is built from 15 residues. Per germline, CDR1 LNHDA and CDR2 SQIVND (reference sequence). The ends were cut back, 1 base at V and 4 bases at J, with 10 bases in the middle.

V usage is TRBV4-1 and J usage is TRBJ2-2; D gene unclear. CDR3 size: 12 residues. Germline V gene data show CDR1 as MGHRA and CDR2 as YSYEKL. V shed 4 bases and J shed 5 bases, with 5 bases lying between them. This CDR3 reads CASSPPTGELFF. CDR3 in DNA: TGCGCCAGCAGCCCCCCTACCGGGGAGCTGTTTTTT.

The V call is TRBV30, the J call TRBJ2-7; D perhaps matches TRBD2 (6 bases). CDR3 length: 13 amino acids. The V end lost 5 bases, the J end lost 1 base, and 12 bases lay between the germline ends. Germline V gene lookup returns CDR1 GTSNPN and CDR2 SVGIG (reference sequence). CDR3 region: CAWEDSGSYEQYF. The DNA for the CDR3 is TGTGCCTGGGAAGACAGCGGGTCCTACGAGCAGTACTTC.

The CDR3 coding sequence is TGTGCCAGCAGTGACTTTAAGTGGGGCCATGGCTACACCTTC. Translation: CASSDFKWGHGYTF. This rearrangement joins TRBV6-4 to TRBJ1-2, with D possibly TRBD1 on 5 matching bases. Germline values: CDR1 MRHNA, CDR2 SNTAGT. Trimming stripped 1 base from V and 6 bases from J, with 12 bases between. The CDR3 totals 14 residues.

V gene TRBV12-3 or TRBV12-4 combines with J gene TRBJ1-2; the D is unclear. CDR3 length: 12 residues. V lost 2 bases, J lost 3 bases, and 4 bases lay in between. The CDR3, as DNA: TGTGCCAGCAGTTTAAGCCACTATGGCTACACCTTC. Translating gives CASSLSHYGYTF.

The chain joins TRBV7-2 to TRBJ2-7; D gene uncertain. Trimming pared 1 base from V and 2 bases from J, leaving 9 bases between. The CDR3 spans 14 residues. CDR1 SGHTA and CDR2 FQGNSA come from the germline V gene. The CDR3 bases are TGTGCCAGCAGCTTAGACGGGTCAGCCTACGAGCAGTACTTC. As protein: CASSLDGSAYEQYF.

This CDR3 reads CSVGGGLNTEAFF. DNA of the CDR3: TGCAGCGTTGGGGGGGGTTTGAACACTGAAGCTTTCTTT. The rearrangement joins TRBV29-1 to TRBJ1-1, with TRBD1 as a possible D gene (5 bases). Looked up from germline, CDR1 is SQVTM and CDR2 is ANQGSEA. This CDR3 comprises 13 residues. V lost 4 bases, J lost 0 bases, and 9 bases lay in between.

The CDR3 DNA is TGCGCCAGCAGCCCCTGGACAGGGGGTCTTTCACCCCTCCACTTT. Protein sequence: CASSPWTGGLSPLHF. This chain uses TRBV4-3 with TRBJ1-6; 10 bases match TRBD1. The ends lost 4 bases at V and 9 bases at J; junction bases unmatched: 6. The V gene's germline CDR1 is LGHNA and CDR2 YSLEER. The CDR3 spans 15 residues.

The rearrangement uses TRBV6-5 and TRBJ1-2; D is unresolved. This CDR3 has 14 amino acids. V was pared by 0 bases and J by 5 bases, with 10 bases between. Germline V gene sequence: CDR1 MNHEY, CDR2 SVGAGI. CDR3: CASSYSAQIYGYTF. CDR3 in DNA: TGTGCCAGCAGTTACTCGGCTCAGATATATGGCTACACCTTC.

The rearrangement links TRBV5-1 to TRBJ2-7; TRBD1 matches at 8 bases. This CDR3 comprises 17 residues. Germline CDR1 and CDR2: SGHRS and YFSETQ. V lost 4 bases and J lost 2; bases outside the gene matches: 14. The CDR3 DNA is TGCGCCAGCAGCCCACAGGGGGGTAGCGGTAATACCTACGAGCAGTACTTC. Amino acids: CASSPQGGSGNTYEQYF.

The CDR3 DNA reads as TGTGCCTGGAGGACAGGTTTTGGGACTGAAGCTTTCTTT. It yields the protein CAWRTGFGTEAFF. The rearrangement uses TRBV30 and TRBJ1-1; D perhaps matches TRBD1 (6 bases). This CDR3 is built from 13 residues. The V and J ends lost 3 bases and 5 bases respectively, with 13 bases between them. The V gene's germline CDR1 is GTSNPN and CDR2 SVGIG (reference sequence). The full variable domain, in which reference TRBV30 and TRBJ1-1 provide the parts outside the CDR3, is SQTIHQWPATLVQPVGSPLSLECTVEGTSNPNLYWYRQAAGRGLQLLFYSVGIGQISSEVPQNLSASRPQDRQFILSSKKLLLSDSGFYLCAWRTGFGTEAFFGQGTRLTVV.